Listed below are T cell receptor beta chains from one sample, sequenced in a study of identical twins. TCRdb reprocessed the 5' RACE reads with MiXCR, giving one entry per CDR3 protein. The table lists 1.5 million to 2 million distinct CDR3 sequences, 25% to 35% of them singletons. The sequenced sample consisted of cord blood. These receptors originate from a newborn girl in good health. Both conserved end residues are part of each CDR3. A D gene is named only where the DNA matches it firmly. Size tells how often a clone was seen (once, few, many) or the class of an expanded clone, and some rows leave it out.

d_call	v_call	j_call	clone_size	cdr3_aa	cdr3_nt
TRBD1	TRBV6-5	TRBJ2-1	few	CASSARQGSYNEQFF	TGTGCCAGCAGCGCCCGACAGGGGTCGTACAATGAGCAGTTCTTC
-	TRBV9	TRBJ2-6	-	CACSVDSGANGLTF	TGTGCCTGCAGCGTAGATTCTGGGGCCAACGGCCTGACTTTC
TRBD1	TRBV20-1	TRBJ1-6	-	CSARTGVRNSPLHF	TGCAGTGCTAGGACAGGGGTTCGGAATTCACCCCTCCACTTT
-	TRBV10-3	TRBJ2-7	-	CAISGSYFHEQYF	TGTGCCATCAGTGGTTCCTATTTTCACGAGCAGTACTTC
TRBD2	TRBV7-8	TRBJ2-7	few	CASSTTTSYFSYEQYF	TGTGCCAGCAGCACCACGACTAGCTACTTCTCCTACGAGCAGTACTTC
-	TRBV15	TRBJ2-3	few	CATSRGSTDTQYF	TGTGCCACCAGCCGAGGTAGCACAGATACGCAGTATTTT
TRBD2	TRBV11-2	TRBJ2-7	-	CASSLFRLASSYEQYF	TGTGCCAGCAGCTTATTCAGACTAGCGAGCTCCTACGAGCAGTACTTC
TRBD2	TRBV19	TRBJ2-7	-	CASTPGTSLNEQYF	TGTGCCAGTACCCCCGGGACTAGTCTCAACGAGCAGTACTTC
-	TRBV4-2	TRBJ1-1	few	CASSQETRGNTEAFF	TGTGCCAGCAGCCAAGAGACCAGGGGGAACACTGAAGCTTTCTTT
-	TRBV27	TRBJ2-7	-	CASSYDGPYEQYF	TGTGCCAGCAGCTACGACGGCCCCTACGAGCAGTACTTC
TRBD2	TRBV18	TRBJ2-5	-	CASSPRTSSQETQYF	TGTGCCAGCTCACCCCGGACTAGCAGCCAAGAGACCCAGTACTTC
TRBD1	TRBV27	TRBJ2-7	many	CASRKSGTGPYEQYF	TGTGCCAGCAGGAAATCCGGGACAGGGCCCTACGAGCAGTACTTC